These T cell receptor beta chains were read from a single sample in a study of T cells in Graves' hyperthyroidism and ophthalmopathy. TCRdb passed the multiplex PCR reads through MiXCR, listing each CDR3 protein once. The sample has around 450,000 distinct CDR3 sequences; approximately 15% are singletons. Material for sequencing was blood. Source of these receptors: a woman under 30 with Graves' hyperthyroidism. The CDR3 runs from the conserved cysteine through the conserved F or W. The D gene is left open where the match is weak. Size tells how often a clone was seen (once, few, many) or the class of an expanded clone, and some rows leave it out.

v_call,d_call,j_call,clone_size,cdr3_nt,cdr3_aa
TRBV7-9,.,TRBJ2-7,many,TGTGCCAGCAGCTTCTCCGGGGCCTACGAGCAGTACTTC,CASSFSGAYEQYF
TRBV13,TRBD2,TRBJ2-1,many,TGTGCCAGCAGCTCCGGACTAGCGGGAGGCAGGAATGAGCAGTTCTTC,CASSSGLAGGRNEQFF
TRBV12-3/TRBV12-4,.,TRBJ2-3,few,TGTGCCAGCAGTCTACAAAAAGATACGCAGTATTTT,CASSLQKDTQYF
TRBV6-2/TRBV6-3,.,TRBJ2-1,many,TGTGCCAGCAGTTACTTGGGGGTGCAGTTCTTC,CASSYLGVQFF
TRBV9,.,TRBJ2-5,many,TGTGCCAGCAGCGTAGGGATAAGGCGGACCCAAGAGACCCAGTACTTC,CASSVGIRRTQETQYF
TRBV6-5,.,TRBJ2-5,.,TGTGCCAGCAGTTACTTTGGGGAGGAAGAGACCCAGTACTTC,CASSYFGEEETQYF
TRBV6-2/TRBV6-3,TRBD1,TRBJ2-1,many,TGTGCCAGCAGTTCGATTACCTTGACAGGGAAAGGGGACAATGAGCAGTTCTTC,CASSSITLTGKGDNEQFF
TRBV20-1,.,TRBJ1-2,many,TGCAGTGCTAGTATCGGGACGGGGTACTATGGCTACACCTTC,CSASIGTGYYGYTF
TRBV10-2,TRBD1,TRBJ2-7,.,TGCGCCAGCATCGGACAGGGGGGGATCTTCTCCTACGAGCAGTACTTC,CASIGQGGIFSYEQYF
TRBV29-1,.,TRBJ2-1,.,TGCAGCGTTCGGGGCAGCTCCTACAATGAGCAGTTCTTC,CSVRGSSYNEQFF
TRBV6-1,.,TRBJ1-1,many,TGTGCCAGCAGTTTTCTCCAGAGCACTGAAGCTTTCTTT,CASSFLQSTEAFF
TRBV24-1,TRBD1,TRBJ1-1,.,TGTGCCACCAGTGAACCGGGACAGGGAAGCTTTGGGGCTTTCTTT,CATSEPGQGSFGAFF
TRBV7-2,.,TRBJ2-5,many,TGTGCCAGCAGCTTAGGCAGGCGGGAAGCGTCGAAGACCCAGTACTTC,CASSLGRREASKTQYF
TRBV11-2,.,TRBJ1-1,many,TGTGCCAGCAGCTCTTGGACCGACAGGTCGTACACTGAAGCTTTCTTT,CASSSWTDRSYTEAFF
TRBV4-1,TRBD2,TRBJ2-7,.,TGCGCCAGCAGCCAAGAAGTGAGCGGGGGTTACGAGCAGTACTTC,CASSQEVSGGYEQYF
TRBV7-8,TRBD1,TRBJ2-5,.,TGTGCCAGCAGCTTAGAATTCCGGGACAGCTCGTGGTACTTC,CASSLEFRDSSWYF
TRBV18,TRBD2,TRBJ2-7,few,TGTGCCAGCTCACCAGCAGGGAGGGCTAAGAACGAGCAGTACTTC,CASSPAGRAKNEQYF
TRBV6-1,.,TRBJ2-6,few,TGTGCCAGCAGTTTCGACGGAGTCAGCTCTGGGGCCAACGTCCTGACTTTC,CASSFDGVSSGANVLTF
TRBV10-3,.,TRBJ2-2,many,TGTGCCGCCTGGGACGGGACTCGGAACACCGGGGAGCTGTTTTTT,CAAWDGTRNTGELFF
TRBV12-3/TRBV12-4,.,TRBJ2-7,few,TGTGCCAGCAGCCGCCCCGGGACGTTGTACGAGCAGTACTTC,CASSRPGTLYEQYF
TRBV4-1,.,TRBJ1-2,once,TGCGCCAGCAGCCAAGGATACGGGGGAAGGGGGGATGGCTACACCTTC,CASSQGYGGRGDGYTF
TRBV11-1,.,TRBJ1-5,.,TGTGCCAGCAGCTTGGATGGAAATAGCAATCAGCCCCAGCATTTT,CASSLDGNSNQPQHF
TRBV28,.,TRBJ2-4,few,TGTGCCAGCAGTTTGAATATAAGACCCCGAAACATTCAGTACTTC,CASSLNIRPRNIQYF
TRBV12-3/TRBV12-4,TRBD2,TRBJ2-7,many,TGTGCCAGCAGCCACTTTAAGACTAGCGGGTCCTACGAGCAGTACTTC,CASSHFKTSGSYEQYF
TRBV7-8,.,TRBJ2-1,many,TGTGCCAGCAACGGGGGCGGGGGCGGGTACAATGAGCAGTTCTTC,CASNGGGGGYNEQFF
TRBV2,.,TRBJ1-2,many,TGTGCCGACCGGGCGGACGGAACCTATGGCTACACCTTC,CADRADGTYGYTF
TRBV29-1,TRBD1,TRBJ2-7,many,TGCAGCGTGCGGGACAGGGGCCACGAGCAGTACTTC,CSVRDRGHEQYF
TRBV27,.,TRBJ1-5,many,TGTGCCGTCGGAAGGGGTGGGACCCAGCATTTT,CAVGRGGTQHF
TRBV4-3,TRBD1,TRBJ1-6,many,TGCGCCAGCAGCCAGCGGGACAGGGGATTTAATTCACCCCTCCACTTT,CASSQRDRGFNSPLHF
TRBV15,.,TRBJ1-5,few,TGTGCCACCTCCCGGGGCGGTAATCAGCCCCAGCATTTT,CATSRGGNQPQHF
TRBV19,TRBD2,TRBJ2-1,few,TGTGCCAGTAGTATAGGTGCGGGAGTAGGGGATGAGCAGTTCTTC,CASSIGAGVGDEQFF
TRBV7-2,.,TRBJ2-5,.,TGTGCCAGCAGCCCACGGTGGGCAGGGGATACCGAGACCCAGTACTTC,CASSPRWAGDTETQYF
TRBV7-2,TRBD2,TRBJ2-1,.,TGTGCCAGCAGCCTAACCGGGACTAGCGGGAGGGCCAACAATGAGCAGTTCTTC,CASSLTGTSGRANNEQFF
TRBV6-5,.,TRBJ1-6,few,TGTGCCAGCAGTTATCTCCCCCGGACAGTTGATTCACCCCTCCACTTT,CASSYLPRTVDSPLHF
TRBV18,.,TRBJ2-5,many,TGTGCCAGCTCACGCCGGGCCCCTACTGATGAGACCCAGTACTTC,CASSRRAPTDETQYF
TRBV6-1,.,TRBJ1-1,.,TGTGCCAGCAGTGATCCGGGACTCGGGGCTTTCTTT,CASSDPGLGAFF
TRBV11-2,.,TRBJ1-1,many,TGTGCCAGCAGCCCCAAGGAGGGCCTGAACACTGAAGCTTTCTTT,CASSPKEGLNTEAFF
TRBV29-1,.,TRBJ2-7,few,TGCAGCGTTGATTCGATTAGCGGAACCTACTACGAGCAGTACTTC,CSVDSISGTYYEQYF
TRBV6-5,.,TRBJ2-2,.,TGTGCCAGCAGTTACTCGGCCTTAACCGGGGAGCTGTTTTTT,CASSYSALTGELFF
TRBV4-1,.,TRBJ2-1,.,TGCGCCAGCAGCCAAGATAGCCCTACTACCAGCTCCTACAATGAGCAGTTCTTC,CASSQDSPTTSSYNEQFF
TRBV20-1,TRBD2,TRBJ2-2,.,TGCAGTGCTAGGTGGGGCGGCGGGAGGGCCCTCCCCGGGGAGCTGTTTTTT,CSARWGGGRALPGELFF
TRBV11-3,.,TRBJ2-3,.,TGTGCCAGCAGCCCATTGCGGGGTTCGCGAGATACGCAGTATTTT,CASSPLRGSRDTQYF
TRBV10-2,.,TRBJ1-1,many,TGCGCCAGCAGGGGGGGGGCTACGAACACTGAAGCTTTCTTT,CASRGGATNTEAFF
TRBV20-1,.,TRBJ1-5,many,TGCAGTGCTGGCCGGGCGGTTGATCAGCCCCAGCATTTT,CSAGRAVDQPQHF
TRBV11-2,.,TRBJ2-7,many,TGTGCCAGCAGCTTTGATAACACCTACGAGCAGTACTTC,CASSFDNTYEQYF
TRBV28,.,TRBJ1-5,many,TGTGCCAGCGGCCTAGGGGGGTCAGGTCAGCCCCAGCATTTT,CASGLGGSGQPQHF
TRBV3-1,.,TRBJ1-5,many,TGTGCCAGCAGTGGGACGGACAATCAGCCCCAGCATTTT,CASSGTDNQPQHF
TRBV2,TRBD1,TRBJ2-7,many,TGTGCCAGCAGTGTTACAGGGGGATACTACGAGCAGTACTTC,CASSVTGGYYEQYF
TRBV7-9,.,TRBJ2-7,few,TGTGCCAGCAGCTTAGCGCTGGGCTCCAACGAGCAGTACTTC,CASSLALGSNEQYF
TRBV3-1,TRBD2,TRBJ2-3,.,TGTGCCAGCAGCCAAGATCTGGCGGCTAGCGGGAGGACAGATACGCAGTATTTT,CASSQDLAASGRTDTQYF
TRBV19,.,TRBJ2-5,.,TGTGCCAGTAGTATGGAAGGAGGGTTGGAGACCCAGTACTTC,CASSMEGGLETQYF
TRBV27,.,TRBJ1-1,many,TGTGCCAGCACTCCCCTCGCAAAGGAGGCTGAAGCTTTCTTT,CASTPLAKEAEAFF
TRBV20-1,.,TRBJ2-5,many,TGCAGTGCTAGAGAGGTCCTATCGACCCAGTACTTC,CSAREVLSTQYF
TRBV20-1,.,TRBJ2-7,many,TGCAGTGCTATCCTCCCAGGGCGGAACGAGCAGTACTTC,CSAILPGRNEQYF
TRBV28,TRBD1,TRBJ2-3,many,TGTGCCAGCAGTATCGACAGGGGCACAGATACGCAGTATTTT,CASSIDRGTDTQYF
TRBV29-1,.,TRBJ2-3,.,TGCAGCGTTCGGAACACAGATACGCAGTATTTT,CSVRNTDTQYF
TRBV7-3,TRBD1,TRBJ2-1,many,TGTGCCAGCAGCGCCGCAGGGGGAAACTACAATGAGCAGTTCTTC,CASSAAGGNYNEQFF
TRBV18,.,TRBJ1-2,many,TGTGCCAGCTCACCACCGAGGGGCGTTAGCTATGGCTACACCTTC,CASSPPRGVSYGYTF
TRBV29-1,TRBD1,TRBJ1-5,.,TGCAGCATCGGACAGGAAAGCAATCAGCCCCAGCATTTT,CSIGQESNQPQHF